These 30 T cell receptor beta chains were sequenced from one sample in a study of OX40 agonist ivuxolimab in advanced cancers. Generated by immunoSEQ multiplex PCR, the TCRdb table keeps only in-frame clones and is missing some. The data show tens of thousands of clones, with around 86% seen just once and around an eighth held by the top ten. The material sequenced was CD4+ or CD8+ T cells sorted from blood, taken in a trial of the OX40 agonist ivuxolimab. The source of these receptors is an adult with an advanced solid tumor such as melanoma, head and neck, liver or kidney cancer.

V and J are TRBV18 and TRBJ2-7; D perhaps matches TRBD1 (5 bases). From germline, CDR1 is KGHSH and CDR2 LQKENI. V dropped 2 bases and J dropped 4 bases, with 9 bases sitting between them. The CDR3 has 13 amino acids. CDR3 in amino acids: CASSPGAGYEQYF. CDR3 in DNA: TGTGCCAGCTCACCAGGAGCAGGGTACGAGCAGTACTTC.

The chain carries TRBV7-6 and TRBJ1-1; D is unclear. The CDR3 has 15 residues. V lost 0 bases to trimming and J lost 5 bases, with 13 bases between them. Germline values: CDR1 SGHVS, CDR2 FNYEAQ. CDR3 amino acids: CASSLASPPRTEAFF. CDR3 coding DNA: TGTGCCAGCAGCTTAGCTAGTCCTCCTCGGACTGAAGCTTTCTTT.

The chain uses TRBV7-8 and TRBJ2-7; D uncertain. Germline loops: CDR1 SGHVS, CDR2 FQNEAQ. Trimming removed 2 bases at V and 6 bases at J, with 5 bases between. The CDR3 contains 11 residues. The CDR3 coding sequence is TGTGCCAGCAGCTTAAGCCCCGAGCAGTACTTC. Translating it yields CASSLSPEQYF.

J is TRBJ1-1 and V is TRBV7-6; a weak D match, TRBD1 (5 bases). V lost 5 bases and J lost 6, with 13 bases in between. This CDR3 region has 13 residues. The V gene's germline CDR1 is SGHVS and CDR2 FNYEAQ. The CDR3 bases are TGTGCCAGCAGCACCCAATTGACAGCTGAAGCTTTCTTT. It yields the protein CASSTQLTAEAFF.

The chain employs TRBV27 and TRBJ1-2; D gene unclear. Germline CDR1 MNHEY, CDR2 SMNVEV (reference sequence). The V end was cut by 6 bases, the J end by 0 bases, with 11 bases between. The CDR3 consists of 14 residues. The CDR3 sequence: CASRPREANYGYTF. The CDR3 region has the DNA TGTGCCAGCAGACCCCGGGAGGCTAACTATGGCTACACCTTC.

J is TRBJ1-1 and V is TRBV6-6, with D tentatively TRBD1 (6 bases). The germline V and J ends were trimmed by 5 bases and 4 bases, with 17 bases remaining between them. The CDR3 length is 15 residues. Per the germline V gene, CDR1 is MNHNY and CDR2 is SVGAGI (reference sequence). CDR3 nucleotides: TGTGCCAGCAGTGACACAGGGACCTCTCTCACTGAAGCTTTCTTT. Its protein is CASSDTGTSLTEAFF.

In DNA form, the CDR3 reads TGTGCCACCCACGGGGGCTCCTACGAGCAGTACTTC. Translated: CATHGGSYEQYF. The V and J genes are TRBV28 and TRBJ2-7, with D possibly TRBD2 on 6 matching bases. Germline loops: CDR1 MDHEN, CDR2 SYDVKM. V was cut by 10 bases and J by 0 bases, with 10 bases left in between. This CDR3 is built from 12 residues.

The chain couples TRBV19 to TRBJ2-5; the D is unclear. The CDR3 is 12 residues long. Trimming took off 5 bases at V and 5 bases at J, with 9 bases between the two ends. Germline assignment: CDR1 LNHDA and CDR2 SQIVND (reference sequence). CDR3 nucleotides: TGTGCCAGTAGTCCAGCCGGGGAGACCCAGTACTTC. Translated: CASSPAGETQYF.

This clone was counted a single time. The chain links TRBV7-9 to TRBJ1-2, with D uncertain. V was clipped by 3 bases and J by 2 bases, with 13 bases between them. CDR3 length: 15 residues. Per germline, CDR1 SEHNR and CDR2 FQNEAQ (reference sequence). The CDR3 loop reads CASSFWQEDNYGYTF. The CDR3 DNA follows: TGTGCCAGCAGCTTTTGGCAGGAAGACAACTATGGCTACACCTTC.

The chain uses TRBV21-1 and TRBJ2-3; TRBD1 is taken as the D call from the table, unchecked against the DNA. TRBV21-1 is classified as a pseudogene. The length of the CDR3 is 16 residues. CDR3 region: CASSKAGTPSTDTQYF. CDR3 nucleotide sequence: TGTGCCAGCAGCAAAGCAGGGACACCCAGCACAGATACGCAGTATTTT.

The chain joins TRBV21-1 to TRBJ2-7. TRBV21-1 is labeled a pseudogene. The CDR3 contains 14 residues. The CDR3 DNA reads TGTGCCAGCAGCAAAGGAAGGGCCTCCTACGAGCAGTACTTC. Encoded protein: CASSKGRASYEQYF.

The rearrangement uses TRBV6-1 and TRBJ2-7, with 9 bases matching TRBD1. Germline assignment: CDR1 MNHNS and CDR2 SASEGT. With V trimmed by 1 base and J by 1 base, 17 bases remained unmatched. The length of the CDR3 is 20 residues. CDR3 nucleotides: TGTGCCAGCAGTGAAGAATATTTGGGACAGGGACAAGCAGAATCCTACGAGCAGTACTTC. Translating it yields CASSEEYLGQGQAESYEQYF.

A few counts support this clone. The chain couples TRBV7-9 to TRBJ1-1; D gene ambiguous. Germline V gene lookup returns CDR1 SEHNR and CDR2 FQNEAQ (reference sequence). V gave up 3 bases and J gave up 4 bases, with 9 bases separating them. The CDR3 is 13 amino acids. Here the CDR3 reads CASSLGVGTEAFF. CDR3 DNA sequence: TGTGCCAGCAGCTTGGGTGTGGGCACTGAAGCTTTCTTT. Full variable domain (missing parts from reference TRBV7-9 and TRBJ1-1): DTGVSQNPRHKITKRGQNVTFRCDPISEHNRLYWYRQTLGQGPEFLTYFQNEAQLEKSRLLSDRFSAERPKGSFSTLEIQRTEQGDSAMYLCASSLGVGTEAFFGQGTRLTVV.

The chain has TRBV28 and TRBJ1-6; a weak D match, TRBD1 (5 bases). The germline gives CDR1 MDHEN, CDR2 SYDVKM. The CDR3 runs to 17 residues. Trimming removed 0 bases at V and 7 bases at J, with 16 bases between. CDR3 sequence reads: CASSLWLDTGNNSPLHF. The CDR3 DNA reads TGTGCCAGCAGTTTATGGCTGGACACGGGTAACAATTCACCCCTCCACTTT. The entire variable domain, with the rest obtained from reference TRBV28 and TRBJ1-6, is as follows: DVKVTQSSRYLVKRTGEKVFLECVQDMDHENMFWYRQDPGLGLRLIYFSYDVKMKEKGDIPEGYSVSREKKERFSLILESASTNQTSMYLCASSLWLDTGNNSPLHFGNGTRLTVT.

This chain uses TRBV5-6 with TRBJ2-7, with D hard to call. The ends were cut back, 1 base at V and 3 bases at J, with 8 bases in the middle. Germline CDR1 SGHDT, CDR2 YYEEEE. There are 13 residues in the CDR3. CDR3 DNA sequence: TGTGCCAGCAGCTTGTGGTCCATCTACGAGCAGTACTTC. Its translation is CASSLWSIYEQYF. The whole variable domain, filled in from reference TRBV5-6 and TRBJ2-7, reads DAGVTQSPTHLIKTRGQQVTLRCSPKSGHDTVSWYQQALGQGPQFIFQYYEEEERQRGNFPDRFSGHQFPNYSSELNVNALLLGDSALYLCASSLWSIYEQYFGPGTRLTVT.

The V gene is TRBV14, the J gene TRBJ1-1; D unclear. The CDR3 is made up of 13 amino acids. The V gene's germline CDR1 is SGHDN and CDR2 FVKESK. With 4 bases removed from V and 3 bases from J, the gap between germline ends came to 9 bases. This CDR3 is CASSPLGYTEAFF. As DNA, the CDR3 is TGTGCCAGCAGCCCCTTGGGTTACACTGAAGCTTTCTTT.

The V and J genes are TRBV11-2 and TRBJ2-7, with D possibly being TRBD2 (6 bases). The CDR3 has 14 amino acids. Germline V lookup: CDR1 SGHAT, CDR2 FQNNGV. V was clipped by 4 bases and J by 0 bases, with 10 bases between them. This CDR3 is CASSSGEPSYEQYF. CDR3 DNA: TGTGCCAGCAGCTCGGGGGAACCCTCCTACGAGCAGTACTTC.

The chain carries TRBV4-1 and TRBJ2-5, with D perhaps assigned TRBD1 or TRBD2 (6 bases each). Trimming shortened V by 5 bases and J by 5 bases, and 18 bases separated the two germline ends. Germline loops: CDR1 MGHRA, CDR2 YSYEKL. The CDR3 consists of 15 residues. The CDR3 DNA is TGCGCCAGCAGCGCACTAGGGGGGCCCCGGGAGACCCAGTACTTC. Translated, it gives CASSALGGPRETQYF.

The rearrangement joins TRBV9 to TRBJ2-7; TRBD2 matches 7 bases. The CDR3 covers 13 residues. Germline lookup yields CDR1 SGDLS and CDR2 YYNGEE. V trimming: 4 bases; J trimming: 3 bases; junction bases outside the gene matches: 4. Written as DNA, the CDR3 is TGTGCCAGCAGCCCCGGCGGGGGCTACGAGCAGTACTTC. Its protein is CASSPGGGYEQYF.

V and J are TRBV6-1 and TRBJ1-1; D gene uncertain. Per the germline V gene, CDR1 is MNHNS and CDR2 is SASEGT. The CDR3 runs to 12 residues. V was trimmed by 10 bases and J by 3 bases, leaving 12 bases between them. For the CDR3, the DNA is TGTGCCACCTTTACCAGGTACACTGAAGCTTTCTTT. It yields the protein CATFTRYTEAFF.

V and J are TRBV7-3 and TRBJ1-2; unclear D gene. CDR1 is SGHTA and CDR2 is FQGTGA in the germline V gene. The V and J ends lost 2 bases and 4 bases respectively, with 8 bases between them. The CDR3 is 13 residues long. The CDR3, as DNA: TGTGCCAGCAGCTTAGGAGAGGGCTATGGCTACACCTTC. Translated, it gives CASSLGEGYGYTF. The full variable domain, with the rest looked up from reference TRBV7-3 and TRBJ1-2, is GAGVSQTPSNKVTEKGKYVELRCDPISGHTALYWYRQSLGQGPEFLIYFQGTGAADDSGLPNDRFFAVRPEGSVSTLKIQRTERGDSAVYLCASSLGEGYGYTFGSGTRLTVV.

This clone appeared a few times. The chain employs TRBV2 and TRBJ2-2; 8 nucleotides match TRBD2. The CDR3 length is 15 residues. CDR1 is SNHLY and CDR2 is FYNNEI in the germline V gene. The junction had 7 bases not matched to a gene; V was cut back by 6 bases and J by 4 bases. In nucleotides, the CDR3 is TGTGCCAGCAGCCCGGGGGGGCGTAGCACCGGGGAGCTGTTTTTT. Amino acid sequence: CASSPGGRSTGELFF.

This chain links TRBV9 with TRBJ2-1, with 9 bases lining up with TRBD1. Unmatched junction bases numbered 22, after V lost 0 bases and J lost 9 bases. The CDR3 has 20 residues. Germline loops: CDR1 SGDLS, CDR2 YYNGEE. The CDR3 DNA reads TGTGCCAGCAGCGTAGGGGTAACAGGGGGCTTTTATATTGGGGACATTGAGCAGTTCTTC. It encodes CASSVGVTGGFYIGDIEQFF.

In the case of this clone: The same CDR3 is also encoded by other DNA sequences in this sample. The chain recombines TRBV27 with TRBJ1-2; 7 bases align to TRBD1. CDR1 MNHEY and CDR2 SMNVEV come from the germline V gene (reference sequence). The CDR3 totals 11 residues. Trimming took 10 bases from V and 6 from J; bases not matched to a gene: 5. The DNA of the CDR3 is TGTGCCACCCTAACAGGGGATGGCTACACCTTC. Translating it yields CATLTGDGYTF.

The gene calls are TRBV11-3 and TRBJ2-2; D remains ambiguous. The CDR3 spans 12 residues. Germline V gene data show CDR1 as SGHNT and CDR2 as YENEEA. V was shortened by 3 bases and J by 6 bases, with 5 bases between the two germline ends. This CDR3 reads CASSFVAGELFF. In nucleotides, the CDR3 is TGTGCCAGCAGCTTTGTCGCCGGGGAGCTGTTTTTT.

The chain combines TRBV5-1 with TRBJ1-1; perhaps TRBD1 as D (6 bases). The CDR3 is 12 residues long. CDR1 is SGHRS, CDR2 YFSETQ, per germline. The V and J ends lost 2 bases and 6 bases respectively, with 8 bases between them. The DNA for the CDR3 is TGCGCCAGCAGCTTCACAGGGCCTGAAGCTTTCTTT. Protein: CASSFTGPEAFF.

This clone appeared a few times. Other DNA sequences in this sample translate to the same CDR3. This rearrangement joins TRBV15 to TRBJ1-1; D unresolved. The CDR3 runs to 14 residues. V was trimmed by 3 bases and J by 0 bases, leaving 8 bases between them. CDR1 is LNHNV and CDR2 is YYDKDF in the germline V gene (reference sequence). Here the CDR3 reads CATSRDRMNTEAFF. CDR3 coding DNA: TGTGCCACCAGCAGGGACCGCATGAACACTGAAGCTTTCTTT.

This chain joins TRBV29-1 and TRBJ1-1; tentative D call: TRBD1 (6 bases). Germline lookup yields CDR1 SQVTM and CDR2 ANQGSEA. This CDR3 spans 10 amino acids. Trimming stripped 7 bases from V and 5 bases from J, with 8 bases between. The CDR3 protein is CSAGVTEAFF. CDR3 bases: TGCAGCGCAGGGGTAACTGAAGCTTTCTTT.

The chain joins TRBV6-6 to TRBJ2-7, with D perhaps TRBD1 (6 bases). The CDR3 spans 13 residues. The ends were cut back, 5 bases at V and 5 bases at J, with 13 bases in the middle. Germline CDR1 and CDR2: MNHNY and SVGAGI (reference sequence). CDR3: CASSTTGFHEQYF. DNA for the CDR3: TGTGCCAGCAGTACCACAGGGTTTCACGAGCAGTACTTC.

The chain couples TRBV2 to TRBJ2-7; 7 nucleotides match TRBD2. Unmatched junction bases numbered 7, after V lost 3 bases and J lost 2 bases. The CDR3 consists of 15 residues. Germline V CDR1 and CDR2: SNHLY, FYNNEI. The DNA of the CDR3 is TGTGCCAGCAGTGAGGGGACTAACCCGACCTACGAGCAGTACTTC. Protein product: CASSEGTNPTYEQYF.